The 25 T cell receptor beta chains listed next were all sequenced from one sample in a study of T cells in Graves' hyperthyroidism and ophthalmopathy. RNA transcripts gave rise to amplified TCR beta CDR3 regions. The study used the HTBI primer set for a first-round RT-PCR of the TCR CDR3. TCRdb processed the multiplex PCR reads anew with MiXCR; each CDR3 protein has one entry. The profile shows around 690,000 distinct CDR3 sequences, roughly 17% of them singletons. Source material: blood. The source of these receptors is a man in his forties or fifties with Graves' hyperthyroidism.

There are many counts of this clonotype. The CDR3 loop is CASALGTENYGYTF. The DNA for the CDR3 is TGCGCCAGCGCCTTAGGGACAGAGAACTATGGCTACACCTTC. This chain links TRBV5-1 with TRBJ1-2, with 7 bases lining up with TRBD1. CDR3 length equals 14 residues. Germline V lookup: CDR1 SGHRS, CDR2 YFSETQ. After removal of 7 bases from V and 2 bases from J, the junction contained 8 bases not matched to a gene. The variable domain in full, with the rest retrieved from reference TRBV5-1 and TRBJ1-2, is KAGVTQTPRYLIKTRGQQVTLSCSPISGHRSVSWYQQTPGQGLQFLFEYFSETQRNKGNFPGRFSGRQFSNSRSEMNVSTLELGDSALYLCASALGTENYGYTFGSGTRLTVV.

V gene TRBV2 combines with J gene TRBJ1-1; D ambiguous. V lost 6 bases and J lost 1, with 12 bases in between. The CDR3 covers 14 residues. Germline V gene lookup returns CDR1 SNHLY and CDR2 FYNNEI. The CDR3 sequence: CASRRGQPNTEAFF. In nucleotides, the CDR3 is TGTGCCAGCAGGAGAGGCCAGCCGAACACTGAAGCTTTCTTT.

This clonotype was seen ten or more times. This sequence joins TRBV2 and TRBJ2-1; tentative D call: TRBD1 (6 bases). Germline V gene data show CDR1 as SNHLY and CDR2 as FYNNEI. CDR3 size: 13 residues. V lost 3 bases to trimming and J lost 5 bases, with 8 bases between them. The CDR3 nucleotides are TGTGCCAGCAGTGAGGCAGGGGACAATGAGCAGTTCTTC. This sequence encodes CASSEAGDNEQFF.

The table lists this clonotype with many counts. The chain combines TRBV27 with TRBJ1-1; D possibly corresponds to TRBD1 (5 bases). The CDR3 has 17 residues. Germline CDR1 reads MNHEY; CDR2 reads SMNVEV (reference sequence). Trimming removed 5 bases from V and 3 bases from J, with 22 bases in between. The CDR3 DNA is TGTGCCAGCAGTCCCCGGTGGGGGTTCCGTATTCACACTGAAGCTTTCTTT. Its protein is CASSPRWGFRIHTEAFF.

This chain uses TRBV18 with TRBJ2-7, with 11 bases identical to TRBD2. CDR1 is KGHSH and CDR2 is LQKENI in the germline V gene. The CDR3 runs to 16 residues. Germline trimming cut 0 bases from V and 2 bases from J; bases unmatched to any gene: 3. CDR3 region: CASSPPTSGIAYEQYF. The CDR3 nucleotides are TGTGCCAGCTCACCACCGACTAGCGGGATAGCCTACGAGCAGTACTTC.

This chain links TRBV6-1 with TRBJ1-1, with 7 bases lining up with TRBD1. CDR3 length: 15 amino acids. V shed 6 bases, J shed 7 bases, and the junction held 14 bases outside the gene matches. Germline CDR1 and CDR2: MNHNS and SASEGT. As DNA, the CDR3 is TGTGCCAGCAGGAATTACCGGGACAGCTCTTATGAAGCTTTCTTT. It specifies CASRNYRDSSYEAFF.

This clonotype occurred a few times. The chain uses TRBV10-3 and TRBJ2-7; TRBD1 is a possible D gene (6 bases). The CDR3 is made up of 14 amino acids. V was clipped by 3 bases and J by 2 bases, with 11 bases between them. Germline CDR1 and CDR2: ENHRY and SYGVKD. CDR3 residues: CAISDPDRAYEQYF. The CDR3 DNA sequence: TGTGCCATCAGTGACCCGGACAGAGCCTACGAGCAGTACTTC.

This clonotype was found many times. The chain joins TRBV7-2 to TRBJ2-4; D could derive from TRBD1 or TRBD2 (5 bases each). Germline V gene lookup returns CDR1 SGHTA and CDR2 FQGNSA. CDR3 length: 14 amino acids. Trimming pared 4 bases from V and 4 bases from J, leaving 11 bases between. CDR3 DNA: TGTGCCAGCAGCTCGGACATAGCGAAAAACATTCAGTACTTC. This gives the protein CASSSDIAKNIQYF.

This clonotype appeared many times. V and J are TRBV12-3 or TRBV12-4 and TRBJ1-2; D unresolved. The CDR3 sequence is 13 residues long. V shed 3 bases and J shed 5 bases, with 10 bases lying between them. The CDR3 reads CASSLGRVYGYTF. The CDR3 DNA follows: TGTGCCAGCAGTTTGGGCAGAGTTTATGGCTACACCTTC.

This clonotype has more than one count but fewer than ten. The chain uses TRBV27 and TRBJ1-2; 8 nucleotides line up with TRBD1. The trim removed 5 bases at V and 4 bases at J, leaving 12 bases unmatched. The CDR3 has 16 amino acids. CDR1 and CDR2 from the germline V gene are MNHEY and SMNVEV (reference sequence). For the CDR3, the DNA is TGTGCCAGCAGTCGCGGGGGCGGGACAGGAGTCTATGGCTACACCTTC. Translating gives CASSRGGGTGVYGYTF.

This clonotype was detected only once. Written as DNA, the CDR3 is TGTGCCAGCAGTTCCCCCCGGGACCCCTCCTACGAGCAGTACTTC. Its translation is CASSSPRDPSYEQYF. The chain joins TRBV28 to TRBJ2-7; D assignment may be TRBD1 or TRBD2 (5 bases each). This CDR3 is 15 amino acids long. V was clipped by 4 bases and J by 0 bases, with 13 bases between them. CDR1 MDHEN and CDR2 SYDVKM come from the germline V gene.

This clonotype was counted at least ten times. The chain employs TRBV6-5 and TRBJ1-6; TRBD1 might be the D (6 bases). Germline loops: CDR1 MNHEY, CDR2 SVGAGI. The CDR3 runs to 16 residues. V lost 2 bases and J 4 bases, leaving 12 bases between the germline ends. CDR3: CASSYAGHRYNSPLHF. DNA for the CDR3: TGTGCCAGCAGTTACGCGGGACACCGATATAATTCACCCCTCCACTTT.

The J gene is TRBJ2-7, the V gene TRBV5-1; 10 bases match TRBD2. Germline V lookup: CDR1 SGHRS, CDR2 YFSETQ. Trimming removed 7 bases from V and 4 bases from J; junction bases left unmatched: 11. The CDR3 covers 15 residues. CDR3 in amino acids: CASRRTSGTLYEQYF. For the CDR3, the DNA is TGCGCCAGCCGTCGGACTAGCGGTACTTTGTACGAGCAGTACTTC.

The V call is TRBV5-1, the J call TRBJ1-4; D is undetermined. Germline V CDR1 and CDR2: SGHRS, YFSETQ. The CDR3 is 14 residues long. V gave up 0 bases and J gave up 7 bases, with 10 bases separating them. The DNA for the CDR3 is TGCGCCAGCAGCTTGGTGCCGGACGGTGAAAAACTGTTTTTT. Protein sequence: CASSLVPDGEKLFF. The full variable domain, in which reference TRBV5-1 and TRBJ1-4 provide the parts outside the CDR3, is KAGVTQTPRYLIKTRGQQVTLSCSPISGHRSVSWYQQTPGQGLQFLFEYFSETQRNKGNFPGRFSGRQFSNSRSEMNVSTLELGDSALYLCASSLVPDGEKLFFGSGTQLSVL.

The chain couples TRBV5-5 to TRBJ1-6; 7 bases are shared with TRBD1. CDR3 length: 15 amino acids. Germline lookup yields CDR1 SGHKS and CDR2 YYEKEE (reference sequence). V lost 2 bases and J lost 10; bases outside the gene matches: 9. As DNA, the CDR3 is TGTGCCAGCAGCTTACCAGGGGACAGCGGGTCACCCCTCCACTTT. This translates into CASSLPGDSGSPLHF.

The rearrangement joins TRBV9 to TRBJ2-1, with D uncertain. The V gene's germline CDR1 is SGDLS and CDR2 YYNGEE. The CDR3 is 12 residues long. Between the trimmed V and J ends, which lost 3 bases and 8 bases, there was a span of 9 bases. CDR3 sequence: CASSAQWYEQFF. DNA of the CDR3: TGTGCCAGCAGCGCCCAGTGGTATGAGCAGTTCTTC.

This clonotype was detected ten times or more. This chain links TRBV2 with TRBJ2-2, with 11 bases lining up with TRBD2. Germline assignment: CDR1 SNHLY and CDR2 FYNNEI. V gave up 1 base and J gave up 6 bases; unmatched junction bases: 4. The CDR3 contains 16 residues. CDR3 nucleotide sequence: TGTGCCAGCAGTGAAGTAGCGGGAGGGCCAGCCGGGGAGCTGTTTTTT. This translates into CASSEVAGGPAGELFF. Combining the CDR3 with reference TRBV2 and TRBJ2-2 gives the whole variable domain EPEVTQTPSHQVTQMGQEVILRCVPISNHLYFYWYRQILGQKVEFLVSFYNNEISEKSEIFDDQFSVERPDGSNFTLKIRSTKLEDSAMYFCASSEVAGGPAGELFFGEGSRLTVL.

The chain employs TRBV5-8 and TRBJ1-5; D uncertain. Trimming left V 0 bases short and J 6 bases short, with 10 bases between. This CDR3 has 14 residues. The germline V gene has CDR1 SGHTS and CDR2 YDEGEE. In DNA form, the CDR3 reads TGTGCCAGCAGCTTGGAGGGTAATCTTCAGCCCCAGCATTTT. Encoded protein: CASSLEGNLQPQHF.

This clonotype came up many times. The V gene is TRBV7-9, the J gene TRBJ2-1, with D unresolved. This CDR3 comprises 13 residues. V dropped 5 bases and J dropped 5 bases, with 10 bases sitting between them. Per the germline V gene, CDR1 is SEHNR and CDR2 is FQNEAQ (reference sequence). In DNA form, the CDR3 reads TGTGCCAGCAGCGCCGGTGGTGACAATGAGCAGTTCTTC. Translated, it gives CASSAGGDNEQFF. The entire variable domain, with the rest obtained from reference TRBV7-9 and TRBJ2-1, is as follows: DTGVSQNPRHKITKRGQNVTFRCDPISEHNRLYWYRQTLGQGPEFLTYFQNEAQLEKSRLLSDRFSAERPKGSFSTLEIQRTEQGDSAMYLCASSAGGDNEQFFGPGTRLTVL.

The rearrangement uses TRBV5-1 and TRBJ2-1, with 10 positions matching TRBD2. The ends lost 4 bases at V and 9 bases at J; junction bases unmatched: 4. This CDR3 spans 13 amino acids. Per the germline V gene, CDR1 is SGHRS and CDR2 is YFSETQ. The CDR3 DNA is TGCGCCAGCAGCCGCAGCGGGAGGGGTGAGCAGTTCTTC. This sequence encodes CASSRSGRGEQFF.

The CDR3 reads CASSTRTSEKNIQYF. The CDR3 bases are TGTGCCAGTAGTACACGGACTAGCGAGAAAAACATTCAGTACTTC. This chain connects TRBV19 to TRBJ2-4; 9 nucleotides match TRBD2. Germline-derived CDR1 and CDR2 are LNHDA and SQIVND (reference sequence). Trimming at V came to 4 bases and at J to 4 bases, leaving 5 bases not matched to a gene. This CDR3 has 15 residues.

The chain couples TRBV28 to TRBJ1-5; D uncertain. This CDR3 has 16 amino acids. Germline assignment: CDR1 MDHEN and CDR2 SYDVKM. Between the trimmed V and J ends, which lost 7 bases and 0 bases, there was a span of 16 bases. The chain's CDR3 is CASTHRAGYSNQPQHF. The CDR3 coding sequence is TGTGCCAGCACCCATCGGGCGGGTTATAGCAATCAGCCCCAGCATTTT.

The sample holds a few counts of this clonotype. This chain links TRBV24-1 with TRBJ2-1, with D hard to call. V dropped 2 bases and J dropped 0 bases, with 16 bases sitting between them. The CDR3 is made up of 18 amino acids. The V gene's germline CDR1 is KGHDR and CDR2 SFDVKD. CDR3 amino acids: CATSDSPSFRSSYNEQFF. The CDR3 DNA follows: TGTGCCACCAGTGATTCACCCAGCTTCAGGAGCTCCTACAATGAGCAGTTCTTC.

This clonotype was counted at least ten times. The genes are TRBV7-3 and TRBJ2-1, with 8 nucleotides matching TRBD2. The germline CDR1 and CDR2 sequences are SGHTA and FQGTGA. The CDR3 sequence is 17 residues long. The V gene end was trimmed by 5 bases and the J gene end by 3 bases; junction bases not matched to a gene: 12. CDR3 amino acids: CASSPSGGGTLYNEQFF. The DNA for the CDR3 is TGTGCCAGCAGCCCGTCGGGAGGGGGGACACTCTACAATGAGCAGTTCTTC. The full variable domain, its missing parts supplied by reference TRBV7-3 and TRBJ2-1, is GAGVSQTPSNKVTEKGKYVELRCDPISGHTALYWYRQSLGQGPEFLIYFQGTGAADDSGLPNDRFFAVRPEGSVSTLKIQRTERGDSAVYLCASSPSGGGTLYNEQFFGPGTRLTVL.

The rearrangement uses TRBV5-1 and TRBJ2-7; possibly TRBD1 for D (6 bases). This CDR3 spans 13 amino acids. Trimming stripped 4 bases from V and 5 bases from J, with 13 bases between. Germline values: CDR1 SGHRS, CDR2 YFSETQ. The CDR3 bases are TGCGCCAGCAGCCAAACAGGGATCCACGAGCAGTACTTC. Translation gives CASSQTGIHEQYF.